Included here is one T cell receptor beta chain sequence, with context. Trimming removed 7 bases from V and 4 bases from J, with 16 bases in between. Germline lookup yields CDR1 SQVTM and CDR2 ANQGSEA. CDR3 size: 13 residues. Arm-PCR of CDR3 regions and iRepertoire HTBI primers were used to build TCR beta libraries. TCRdb fed the multiplex PCR reads into MiXCR, producing one record per CDR3 protein. The table includes 400,000 to 500,000 distinct CDR3 sequences, around 21% detected once. The sample belongs to a study of regulatory T cells in long-lasting Graves disease. Stated time point: persistent/refractory GD, antithyroid drugs over 5 years with positive TRAb. The TCR library used RNA extracted from PBMCs. Peripheral blood, at 7.5 to 9 milliliters, went into EDTA tubes.

The receptor's source is a female donor with Graves disease. The specimen was peripheral blood mononuclear cells (PBMCs), collected when the disease was refractory, from a patient treated with antithyroid drugs. The J gene is TRBJ1-1, the V gene TRBV29-1, with D perhaps TRBD1 (5 bases). The CDR3 DNA follows: TGCAGCGCAGGTGGGGGGGAGAGCACTGAAGCTTTCTTT. Translating gives CSAGGGESTEAFF.